This entry describes one T cell receptor (beta chain). This clonotype came up once. Its antigen is currently not known. Base qualities were left out, and no much larger clone turns up one base away. A single read constitutes weak evidence. High-throughput TCR beta sequencing profiled peripheral blood CD8+ and CD4+ T cells from healthy donors, Susac syndrome patients and multiple sclerosis patients. Susac syndrome patients met recently defined diagnostic criteria for definite or probable disease. CD8+ TEMRA cells were enriched by FACS, while bulk CD8+ and CD4+ T cells were purified by magnetic negative isolation. Blood was collected in EDTA tubes and processed within 24 hours, with PBMCs isolated through density gradient centrifugation. PBMCs intended for TCR sequencing were cryopreserved in liquid nitrogen and thawed later in a water bath at 37 degrees C. A purity of at least 90% was achieved for sorted or isolated CD4+, CD8+ and CD8+ TEMRA cells.

This sample is drawn from a study of CD8 T cells in Susac syndrome (dated by TCRdb to between 2017 and 2020). The study in broad terms: Of the Susac syndrome patients who were sequenced, roughly 6 had clinically active disease and roughly 8 were in clinical remission. At the time of blood withdrawal, Susac syndrome patients were either therapy-naive, taking corticosteroids (with some also receiving IVIg), or on IVIg alone. Whether CD8+ T cell activation and differentiation in Susac syndrome was antigen driven was tested using repertoire sequencing. The study at large found these results: The TCR sequencing and HLA analysis was acknowledged to have included a relatively small number of individuals. No clonal expansion was detected in the CD4+ T cell repertoire of Susac syndrome patients.

RNA was extracted using the RNeasy kit, and roughly 0.45 to 1 ug of the RNA was reverse transcribed with random hexamers. The immunoSEQ multiplex PCR assay, covering 54 Vbeta and 13 Jbeta segments, was used to amplify TCR beta CDR3 regions. PCR amplification bias was corrected using a synthetic template baseline for primer optimization and computational correction. Under the source paper's analysis protocol: Reads were assigned to V, D and J genes according to IMGT and analyzed in immunoSEQ Analyzer, with only productive sequences retained. Clonality was computed as one minus Shannon entropy normalized by log2 of the number of productive unique sequences. For each patient and control, public and private clones were evaluated within the 100 most prevalent clones. A clone was defined as Susac-specific if it was absent from the healthy and MS cohorts, from 1052 published viral clones and from other ImmuneACCESS disease sequences. TCRdb reprocessed the public reads (quality trimming at Q25 with fastp, clone calling with MiXCR) and kept in-frame beta chains. Rows are combined by CDR3 protein, so each entry shows the most common genes and DNA. The V and J calls were not made by the authors but by TCRdb's processing. Counted in this sample were about 240,000 distinct CDR3 sequences; roughly 95% of them appeared once. Approximately 0.094% of the sample belongs to the ten largest clones.

The source of this sequence is a human donor with Susac syndrome. The sequencing input was CD4+ T cells from PBMCs.

The CDR3 loop reads CASSAGHSGIGTEAFF. The base sequence is TGTGCCAGCAGTGCCGGACACAGCGGGATAGGCACTGAAGCTTTCTTT. Recombination connected TRBV12-3 or TRBV12-4 to TRBJ1-1; 5 matching bases give a weak D call of TRBD1. V was cut back by 5 bases and J by 4 bases, leaving a gap of 20 bases between them. CDR3 length: 16 amino acids, cysteine to phenylalanine. CDR3 DNA is the only sequence kept; it has 48 bases, read in frame from the first base.